These T cell receptor beta chains were read from a single sample in a study of blood T cell repertoires in COVID-19. The protocol was immunoSEQ multiplex PCR, while the TCRdb copy is restricted to in-frame clones and leaves out a portion. Among around 270,000 clones, around nine tenths were seen once, and the ten largest hold 5.2%. Source material: peripheral blood. All receptors come from a woman between 55 and 75 years old with COVID-19, enrolled during active disease. The CDR3 runs from the conserved cysteine through the conserved F or W. D genes are given only for firm matches. Clone size is given for some rows only: seen once, a few or many times, or a class if the clone is expanded.

clone_size,v_call,d_call,j_call,cdr3_aa,cdr3_nt
.,TRBV19,.,TRBJ1-1,CASSMATGTTEAFF,TGTGCCAGTAGTATGGCGACAGGTACCACTGAAGCTTTCTTT
.,TRBV28,TRBD1,TRBJ1-2,CASRRQGRHYGYTF,TGTGCCAGCAGACGACAGGGCAGACACTATGGCTACACCTTC
.,TRBV27,.,TRBJ2-5,CASSLGFAGVGTKETQYF,TGTGCCAGCAGTTTAGGGTTCGCCGGGGTTGGAACAAAAGAGACCCAGTACTTC
.,TRBV5-1,TRBD2,TRBJ2-3,CASSFLAGGQTDTQYF,TGCGCCAGCAGCTTCCTAGCGGGAGGGCAAACAGATACGCAGTATTTT
.,TRBV19,.,TRBJ1-5,CASSRQGIGQPQHF,TGTGCCAGTAGTAGGCAGGGGATAGGTCAGCCCCAGCATTTT
.,TRBV18,TRBD1,TRBJ1-4,CASSQTGSEKLFF,TGTGCCAGCTCACAGACAGGGAGTGAAAAACTGTTTTTT
.,TRBV7-9,.,TRBJ1-5,CASSLGRERDQPQHF,TGTGCCAGCAGCCTAGGCAGGGAGCGGGATCAGCCCCAGCATTTT
few,TRBV5-1,.,TRBJ1-5,CASSSHGGDQPQHF,TGCGCCAGCAGCTCTCACGGGGGAGATCAGCCCCAGCATTTT
.,TRBV19,TRBD1,TRBJ1-5,CASSPDRAYNQPQHF,TGTGCCAGTAGTCCGGACAGGGCTTATAATCAGCCCCAGCATTTT
.,TRBV18,TRBD2,TRBJ2-7,CASSPGRLAGKYEQYF,TGTGCCAGCTCGCCGGGGAGACTAGCGGGAAAGTACGAGCAGTACTTC
.,TRBV18,.,TRBJ2-1,CASSPGQNEQFF,TGTGCCAGCTCACCCGGACAAAATGAGCAGTTCTTC
.,TRBV19,.,TRBJ1-5,CASSINYRDQPQHF,TGTGCCAGTAGTATAAATTACAGGGATCAGCCCCAGCATTTT
.,TRBV18,.,TRBJ1-5,CASSPRQGNQPQHF,TGTGCCAGCTCACCAAGACAGGGCAATCAGCCCCAGCATTTT
once,TRBV11-3,.,TRBJ2-3,CASSFTGGADTQYF,TGTGCCAGCAGCTTCACGGGGGGCGCAGATACGCAGTATTTT
few,TRBV19,.,TRBJ1-6,CASSIVGQGDLNSPLHF,TGTGCCAGTAGTATAGTTGGACAAGGAGACCTTAATTCACCCCTCCACTTT
.,TRBV6-2/TRBV6-3,TRBD2,TRBJ2-1,CASSYSGTSYNEQFF,TGTGCCAGCAGTTATAGCGGGACCTCCTACAATGAGCAGTTCTTC
.,TRBV3-1/TRBV3-2,TRBD2,TRBJ2-1,CASSRDYPYNEQFF,TGTGCCAGCAGTCGGGACTACCCCTACAATGAGCAGTTCTTC
.,TRBV5-1,.,TRBJ1-1,CASSLVGPGSTEAFF,TGCGCCAGCAGCTTGGTGGGGCCAGGTAGCACTGAAGCTTTCTTT
few,TRBV7-9,TRBD1,TRBJ1-1,CASSPGQGSNTEAFF,TGTGCCAGCAGCCCGGGACAGGGTTCCAACACTGAAGCTTTCTTT
.,TRBV11-1,.,TRBJ2-7,CASSPRWQGSTLF,TGTGCCAGCAGCCCAAGGTGGCAGGGGAGTACCCTCTTC
.,TRBV9,TRBD2,TRBJ2-3,CASSVAPGGAEDTQYF,TGTGCCAGCAGCGTAGCACCGGGAGGGGCCGAGGATACGCAGTATTTT
.,TRBV10-3,TRBD2,TRBJ2-7,CAISARGSGRQNYEQYF,TGTGCCATCAGCGCCCGTGGTAGCGGGAGGCAAAACTACGAGCAGTACTTC
.,TRBV4-1,.,TRBJ2-1,CASSRETGSPYNEQFF,TGCGCCAGCAGCCGAGAAACAGGGTCCCCCTACAATGAGCAGTTCTTC
.,TRBV19,TRBD1,TRBJ2-1,CASRGNLQGDRNEQFF,TGTGCCAGTCGTGGAAACTTACAGGGGGACCGCAATGAGCAGTTCTTC
.,TRBV20-1,.,TRBJ2-5,CSARGEETQYF,TGCAGTGCTAGAGGGGAGGAGACCCAGTACTTC
.,TRBV27,TRBD1,TRBJ1-5,CASSLKGGLQPQHF,TGTGCCAGCAGTTTGAAAGGGGGCCTTCAGCCCCAGCATTTT
.,TRBV5-6,.,TRBJ2-2,CASSLVTGTGELFF,TGTGCCAGCAGCTTGGTGACAGGAACCGGGGAGCTGTTTTTT
.,TRBV9,.,TRBJ1-2,CASSVGPRQAGGYTF,TGTGCCAGCAGCGTAGGACCCCGTCAGGCGGGTGGCTACACCTTC
.,TRBV2,.,TRBJ1-6,CASSRLAQGSNSPLHF,TGTGCCAGCAGTAGGTTAGCACAGGGAAGCAATTCACCCCTCCACTTT
.,TRBV5-1,TRBD1,TRBJ1-6,CASSPVGRGANSPLHF,TGCGCCAGCAGTCCGGTGGGCAGGGGGGCCAATTCACCCCTCCACTTT
.,TRBV28,TRBD1,TRBJ1-6,CASSFSDRVNSPLHF,TGTGCCAGCAGTTTTTCGGACAGGGTCAATTCACCCCTCCACTTT
.,TRBV27,.,TRBJ1-3,CASSSIPLRPDSTGNTIYF,TGTGCCAGCAGTTCCATCCCTCTTCGCCCCGACAGTACTGGAAACACCATATATTTT
.,TRBV6-5,.,TRBJ1-3,CASSIPYSGNTIYF,TGTGCCAGCAGTATACCCTACTCTGGAAACACCATATATTTT
few,TRBV29-1,TRBD2,TRBJ2-7,CSVVPSFASGVSYEQYF,TGCAGCGTTGTCCCATCCTTCGCTAGCGGGGTATCCTACGAGCAGTACTTC
.,TRBV19,.,TRBJ1-5,CASSMQDGNQPQHF,TGTGCCAGTAGTATGCAGGATGGCAATCAGCCCCAGCATTTT
few,TRBV30,.,TRBJ1-2,CAWGPRSGYTF,TGTGCCTGGGGGCCGAGGAGTGGCTACACCTTC
once,TRBV6-5,.,TRBJ2-7,CASSRDTSYEQYF,TGTGCCAGCAGCCGGGACACCAGCTACGAGCAGTACTTC
.,TRBV9,.,TRBJ2-1,CASPRMGEQFF,TGTGCCAGCCCCAGGATGGGTGAGCAGTTCTTC
.,TRBV2,TRBD1,TRBJ1-1,CASILPRQGSHTEAFF,TGTGCCAGCATCCTCCCCCGACAGGGCAGCCACACTGAAGCTTTCTTT
.,TRBV25-1,TRBD2,TRBJ2-3,CASSGGLAGVWGTDTQYF,TGTGCCAGCAGCGGGGGACTAGCGGGAGTGTGGGGCACAGATACGCAGTATTTT
.,TRBV28,.,TRBJ2-1,CASSLEWSNEQFF,TGTGCCAGCAGTTTAGAATGGAGCAATGAGCAGTTCTTC
.,TRBV29-1,.,TRBJ1-2,CSVASLRENYGYTF,TGCAGCGTTGCTTCCCTGCGGGAAAACTATGGCTACACCTTC
.,TRBV19,TRBD1,TRBJ1-2,CASSTETGPEYGYTF,TGTGCCAGTAGTACCGAGACAGGGCCAGAGTATGGCTACACCTTC
.,TRBV19,.,TRBJ1-2,CASSIDRLGYTF,TGTGCCAGTAGTATAGACCGGTTGGGCTACACCTTC